This TCR beta chain was retrieved from a study of CD8+CD57+ T cells in acquired aplastic anemia. V lost 0 bases and J lost 13, with 21 bases in between. Germline CDR1 reads SGHTA; CDR2 reads FQGNSA. The length of the CDR3 is 15 residues. TCR beta VDJ and CDR3 profiling used genomic DNA as template. TCRdb redid the calling of the reads with MiXCR, one entry per CDR3 protein. The sample has roughly 420,000 distinct CDR3 sequences; 55% to 75% are singletons. The sequenced material came from sorted CD4+, CD8+, or CD8+CD57+ T cells (not recorded which) from PBMCs. This TCR was sampled from a human donor in good health, serving as a control. The rearrangement uses TRBV7-2 and TRBJ2-5; tentatively, D is TRBD1 or TRBD2 (5 bases each). CDR3: CASSLALWGPTDTYF. CDR3 DNA sequence: TGTGCCAGCAGCTTAGCGCTGTGGGGACCCACAGATACGTACTTC.